These 17 T cell receptor beta chains share one sample of origin, sequenced in a study of blood T cell repertoires in COVID-19. Generated by immunoSEQ multiplex PCR, the TCRdb table keeps only in-frame clones and is missing some. The sample contains 350,000 to 400,000 clones, approximately 90% of which appear only once. Material: PBMCs or T cells enriched from blood (not recorded which). All receptors derive from a woman in her 30s with acute COVID-19.

This clone was seen a few times. The rearrangement uses TRBV9 and TRBJ1-1; D call uncertain. The CDR3 contains 14 residues. Deletions cut 4 bases from V and 1 base from J, with 11 bases between. Germline V gives CDR1 SGDLS, CDR2 YYNGEE. The CDR3 nucleotides read TGTGCCAGCAGCTCCCTGGGCTCGAACACTGAAGCTTTCTTT. This encodes CASSSLGSNTEAFF.

The CDR3 DNA reads TGTGCCAGCAGTGAAGTAGCGGGGGCGAGGGGCTACACCTTC. Translating gives CASSEVAGARGYTF. J is TRBJ1-2 and V is TRBV6-1; possible D gene TRBD1, 6 bases. In germline, CDR1 is MNHNS, CDR2 SASEGT. The CDR3 consists of 14 residues. The ends were cut back, 1 base at V and 8 bases at J, with 14 bases in the middle.

This clone was detected once. This chain uses TRBV7-8 with TRBJ2-7, with TRBD2 as a possible D gene (6 bases). This CDR3 spans 13 amino acids. CDR1 and CDR2 from the germline V gene are SGHVS and FQNEAQ. V was clipped by 5 bases and J by 0 bases, with 8 bases between them. The CDR3 DNA reads as TGTGCCAGCAGCCCGGGACTCTCCTACGAGCAGTACTTC. It translates to CASSPGLSYEQYF.

V gene TRBV12-5 combines with J gene TRBJ2-3; D might be TRBD2 (5 bases). Germline values: CDR1 LGHNT, CDR2 FRNRAP. V lost 6 bases and J 0 bases, leaving 10 bases between the germline ends. This CDR3 is built from 14 residues. CDR3 DNA: TGTGCTAGTGGGCGCAGCGGTAGCACAGATACGCAGTATTTT. It yields the protein CASGRSGSTDTQYF.

The chain carries TRBV21-1 and TRBJ2-2; TRBD1 was called by the table and not checked on the DNA. TRBV21-1 is a pseudogene locus. CDR3 length: 16 residues. CDR3 bases: TGTGCCAGCAGCAACCTTGGACAGGGATGGGCCGGGGAGCTGTTTTTT. It yields the protein CASSNLGQGWAGELFF.

V and J are TRBV6-5 and TRBJ1-2; 7 bases map to TRBD1. Germline loops: CDR1 MNHEY, CDR2 SVGAGI. This CDR3 comprises 13 residues. Losses at the gene ends were 5 bases for V and 4 bases for J; bases not matched to a gene: 4. The CDR3 nucleotides read TGTGCCAGCAGTCCAGGGGGTGGCTATGGCTACACCTTC. This translates into CASSPGGGYGYTF.

The rearrangement joins TRBV6-4 to TRBJ1-1; the match to TRBD1 covers 7 bases. Germline CDR1 reads MRHNA; CDR2 reads SNTAGT. J lost 1 base, V lost 9 bases, and 5 bases had no gene match. The length of the CDR3 is 13 residues. CDR3 bases: TGTGCCAGACAGACAGGGACGAACACTGAAGCTTTCTTT. Its protein product is CARQTGTNTEAFF.

The chain employs TRBV3-1 (or the pseudogene TRBV3-2) and TRBJ2-3; 7 bases agree with TRBD2. CDR3 length equals 14 residues. Unmatched junction bases numbered 5, after V lost 5 bases and J lost 3 bases. Germline V lookup: CDR1 LGHDT, CDR2 YNNKEL (reference sequence). The CDR3 is CASSSGGGTDTQYF. As DNA, the CDR3 is TGTGCCAGCAGCAGCGGCGGGGGAACAGATACGCAGTATTTT.

This clone was seen only once. The chain combines TRBV7-9 with TRBJ2-1, with 11 bases matching TRBD2. The V and J ends lost 5 bases and 3 bases, in that order; junction bases with no gene match: 6. Germline CDR1 reads SEHNR; CDR2 reads FQNEAQ (reference sequence). The CDR3 covers 16 residues. CDR3 DNA: TGTGCCAGCAGCCCGAGACTAGCGGGGCTCTACAATGAGCAGTTCTTC. This translates into CASSPRLAGLYNEQFF.

CDR3 nucleotide sequence: TGTGCCAGCAGCGCGGGACACACAACTAATGAAAAACTGTTTTTT. It codes for CASSAGHTTNEKLFF. The chain employs TRBV9 and TRBJ1-4; TRBD1 is a possible D gene (6 bases). Germline CDR1 reads SGDLS; CDR2 reads YYNGEE. V was cut by 3 bases and J by 0 bases, with 9 bases left in between. The CDR3 has 15 amino acids.

The rearrangement joins TRBV18 to TRBJ1-1; D unclear. This CDR3 is built from 16 residues. V shed 0 bases and J shed 0 bases, with 11 bases lying between them. Germline V gene lookup returns CDR1 KGHSH and CDR2 LQKENI. CDR3 protein: CASSPPLPGMNTEAFF. The CDR3 DNA is TGTGCCAGCTCACCACCTTTACCAGGTATGAACACTGAAGCTTTCTTT.

The DNA of the CDR3 is TGCGCCAGCAGCTTGGCCGGACTAGCGTGGGGAAGCTCCTACAATGAGCAGTTCTTC. This sequence encodes CASSLAGLAWGSSYNEQFF. The gene calls are TRBV5-1 and TRBJ2-1; 9 bases match TRBD2. CDR3 size: 19 residues. V was pared by 0 bases and J by 0 bases, with 10 bases of the junction left unmatched. CDR1 is SGHRS, CDR2 YFSETQ, per germline.

The chain uses TRBV5-1 and TRBJ2-1; 10 bases fit TRBD1. The ends lost 4 bases at V and 2 bases at J; junction bases unmatched: 3. In germline, CDR1 is SGHRS, CDR2 YFSETQ. The CDR3 is 15 amino acids. This chain's CDR3 is CASSGDRGPYNEQFF. The DNA for the CDR3 is TGCGCCAGCAGCGGAGACAGGGGGCCCTACAATGAGCAGTTCTTC. The full variable domain, with the rest looked up from reference TRBV5-1 and TRBJ2-1, is KAGVTQTPRYLIKTRGQQVTLSCSPISGHRSVSWYQQTPGQGLQFLFEYFSETQRNKGNFPGRFSGRQFSNSRSEMNVSTLELGDSALYLCASSGDRGPYNEQFFGPGTRLTVL.

The V call is TRBV5-1, the J call TRBJ1-1, with 11 nucleotides matching TRBD1. Germline V CDR1 and CDR2: SGHRS, YFSETQ. The CDR3 runs to 14 residues. The V and J ends lost 3 bases and 5 bases, in that order; junction bases with no gene match: 3. CDR3 loop: CASSSGQGDTEAFF. As DNA, the CDR3 is TGCGCCAGCAGCTCGGGACAGGGGGATACTGAAGCTTTCTTT.

The rearrangement uses TRBV1 and TRBJ1-6; the tabulated D call, TRBD1, remains unverified against the DNA. TRBV1 is deemed a pseudogene. There are 16 residues in the CDR3. CDR3 amino acids: CTSRTGESSYNSPLHF. In DNA, the CDR3 is TGCACCAGCAGAACAGGGGAGAGCTCCTATAATTCACCCCTCCACTTT.

J is TRBJ1-3 and V is TRBV30; D is unclear. The CDR3 consists of 14 residues. The ends were cut back, 5 bases at V and 3 bases at J, with 14 bases in the middle. In germline, CDR1 is GTSNPN, CDR2 SVGIG (reference sequence). The CDR3: CAWEGPKRGNTIYF. DNA of the CDR3: TGTGCCTGGGAAGGCCCGAAGCGTGGAAACACCATATATTTT.

This chain connects TRBV5-1 to TRBJ2-5, with TRBD2 identical over 13 bases. CDR1 SGHRS and CDR2 YFSETQ come from the germline V gene. This CDR3 spans 17 amino acids. The V segment lost 4 bases and the J segment 2 bases; nucleotides outside the gene matches: 8. The CDR3, as DNA: TGCGCCAGCAGCCTAATAAAGGGACTAGCGGGGCAAGAGACCCAGTACTTC. Its translation is CASSLIKGLAGQETQYF.